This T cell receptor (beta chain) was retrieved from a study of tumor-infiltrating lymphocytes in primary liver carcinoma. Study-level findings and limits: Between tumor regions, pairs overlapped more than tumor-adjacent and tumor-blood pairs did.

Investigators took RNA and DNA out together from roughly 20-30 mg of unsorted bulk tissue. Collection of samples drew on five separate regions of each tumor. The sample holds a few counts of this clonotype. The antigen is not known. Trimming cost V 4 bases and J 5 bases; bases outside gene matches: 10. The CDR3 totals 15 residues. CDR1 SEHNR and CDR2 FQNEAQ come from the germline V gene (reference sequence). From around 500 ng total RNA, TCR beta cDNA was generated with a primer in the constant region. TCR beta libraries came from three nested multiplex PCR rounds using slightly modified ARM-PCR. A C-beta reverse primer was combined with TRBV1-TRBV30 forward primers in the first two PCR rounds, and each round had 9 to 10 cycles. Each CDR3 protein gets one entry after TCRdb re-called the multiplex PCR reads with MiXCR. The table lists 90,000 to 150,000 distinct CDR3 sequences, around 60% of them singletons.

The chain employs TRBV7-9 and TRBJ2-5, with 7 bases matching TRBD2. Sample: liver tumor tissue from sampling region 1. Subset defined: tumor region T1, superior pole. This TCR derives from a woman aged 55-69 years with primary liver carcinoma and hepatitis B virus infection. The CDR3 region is CASSYSFGRGETQYF. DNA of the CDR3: TGTGCCAGCAGCTACTCGTTCGGGCGGGGGGAGACCCAGTACTTC.